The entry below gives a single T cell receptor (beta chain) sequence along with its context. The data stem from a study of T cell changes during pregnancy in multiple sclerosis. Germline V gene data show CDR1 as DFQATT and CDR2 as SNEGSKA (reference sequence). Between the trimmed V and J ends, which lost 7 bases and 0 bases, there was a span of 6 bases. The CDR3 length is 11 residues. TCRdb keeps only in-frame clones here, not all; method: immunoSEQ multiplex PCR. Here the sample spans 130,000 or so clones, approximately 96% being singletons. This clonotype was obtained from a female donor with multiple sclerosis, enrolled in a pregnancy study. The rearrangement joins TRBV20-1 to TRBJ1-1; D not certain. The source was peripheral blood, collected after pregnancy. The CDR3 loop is CSGGLNTEAFF. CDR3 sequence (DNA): TGCAGTGGAGGGTTGAACACTGAAGCTTTCTTT.